These 8 T cell receptor beta chains share one sample of origin, sequenced in a study of blood T cell repertoires in COVID-19. Generated by immunoSEQ multiplex PCR, the TCRdb table keeps only in-frame clones and is missing some. The sample lists under 300,000 clones, 82% occurring once. Sample: peripheral blood. The receptor set was obtained from a woman younger than 30 with acute or convalescent COVID-19.

This rearrangement joins TRBV29-1 to TRBJ1-2; D not resolved. Trimming cost V 0 bases and J 1 base, with 15 bases left between them. Germline loops: CDR1 SQVTM, CDR2 ANQGSEA. The CDR3 spans 16 residues. CDR3 nucleotides: TGCAGCGTTGAAGATCTGAGGCATCTCGTTAACTATGGCTACACCTTC. As protein: CSVEDLRHLVNYGYTF. Filled out from reference TRBV29-1 and TRBJ1-2, the complete variable domain reads SAVISQKPSRDICQRGTSLTIQCQVDSQVTMMFWYRQQPGQSLTLIATANQGSEATYESGFVIDKFPISRPNLTFSTLTVSNMSPEDSSIYLCSVEDLRHLVNYGYTFGSGTRLTVV.

This rearrangement joins TRBV5-5 to TRBJ1-4; D remains unclear. This CDR3 has 17 residues. V lost 4 bases and J lost 2, with 18 bases in between. Germline V gives CDR1 SGHKS, CDR2 YYEKEE (reference sequence). The CDR3 coding sequence is TGTGCCAGCAGCATCGGTCCGGTGGGGAGTACTAATGAAAAACTGTTTTTT. It specifies CASSIGPVGSTNEKLFF.

The chain carries TRBV14 and TRBJ2-5; D is undetermined. Per the germline V gene, CDR1 is SGHDN and CDR2 is FVKESK. The CDR3 is 14 amino acids. V shed 0 bases and J shed 6 bases, with 11 bases lying between them. The DNA for the CDR3 is TGTGCCAGCAGCCAAGAGGTGGGCTGGAAGACCCAGTACTTC. It codes for CASSQEVGWKTQYF.

The V and J genes are TRBV15 and TRBJ1-5; TRBD1 might be the D (6 bases). The CDR3 consists of 15 residues. Germline V gene data show CDR1 as LNHNV and CDR2 as YYDKDF (reference sequence). V shed 3 bases and J shed 0 bases, with 9 bases lying between them. As DNA, the CDR3 is TGTGCCACCAGCAGCCAGGGGTATAGCAATCAGCCCCAGCATTTT. It translates to CATSSQGYSNQPQHF.

This clone was detected only once. The genes are TRBV19 and TRBJ1-6; 7 bases are a match to TRBD1. V was clipped by 5 bases and J by 10 bases; unmatched bases: 5. CDR1 LNHDA and CDR2 SQIVND come from the germline V gene (reference sequence). The CDR3 totals 13 residues. CDR3 residues: CASSQGQSSPLHF. The DNA for the CDR3 is TGTGCCAGTAGTCAGGGACAGTCCTCACCCCTCCACTTT.

The gene calls are TRBV10-1 and TRBJ1-1, with D possibly TRBD1 on 6 matching bases. CDR3 length equals 13 residues. Per the germline V gene, CDR1 is WNHNN and CDR2 is SYGVQD (reference sequence). V was shortened by 0 bases and J by 6 bases, with 8 bases between the two germline ends. The CDR3 loop is CASSESQGAEAFF. In DNA form, the CDR3 reads TGCGCCAGCAGTGAGTCACAGGGTGCTGAAGCTTTCTTT.

This clone showed up many times. The chain combines TRBV19 with TRBJ1-6; D is undetermined. CDR1 is LNHDA and CDR2 is SQIVND in the germline V gene (reference sequence). V was trimmed by 5 bases and J by 8 bases, leaving 19 bases between them. CDR3 length equals 16 residues. The CDR3 reads CASSAPFNQRDSPLHF. The CDR3 DNA is TGTGCCAGTAGTGCCCCGTTCAACCAGCGGGATTCACCCCTCCACTTT. Full variable domain (remainder filled in from reference TRBV19 and TRBJ1-6): DGGITQSPKYLFRKEGQNVTLSCEQNLNHDAMYWYRQDPGQGLRLIYYSQIVNDFQKGDIAEGYSVSREKKESFPLTVTSAQKNPTAFYLCASSAPFNQRDSPLHFGNGTRLTVT.

The sample holds a few counts of this clone. In DNA, the CDR3 is TGTGCCAGCAGCTTGGGGACAGGGGCTTTCGAGCAGTACTTC. Protein: CASSLGTGAFEQYF. The rearrangement uses TRBV5-4 and TRBJ2-7; 9 positions agree with TRBD1. With V trimmed by 0 bases and J by 6 bases, 4 bases remained unmatched. The germline gives CDR1 SGHNT, CDR2 YYREEE (reference sequence). The CDR3 spans 14 residues. The full variable domain, completed using reference TRBV5-4 and TRBJ2-7, is ETGVTQSPTHLIKTRGQQVTLRCSSQSGHNTVSWYQQALGQGPQFIFQYYREEENGRGNFPPRFSGLQFPNYSSELNVNALELDDSALYLCASSLGTGAFEQYFGPGTRLTVT.